Below, one TCR beta chain is given with its context. Antigen unknown. Unique molecular identifiers were present on the cDNA, which also gained a universal primer site by template switching. TCRdb re-called the 5' RACE reads through MiXCR, storing one row per CDR3 protein. The repertoire includes hundreds of thousands of distinct CDR3 sequences, approximately 20% of them detected once, and 0.48% sits in the top ten. This CDR3 has 15 amino acids. Germline V gene data show CDR1 as ENHRY and CDR2 as SYGVKD. Trimming left V 4 bases short and J 3 bases short, with 14 bases between. The data stem from a study of identical twins. Points from the study as a whole: Weaker excess sharing between twins was seen in beta out-of-frame sequences. Invariant MAIT and iNKT cells are populations that could partly confound zero-insertion analyses.

Another study also made use of these data, one on yellow fever vaccine responses in identical twins. That paper adds: Twins reportedly mounted vaccine T cell responses that seemed partly convergent, partly personalized.

The sample taken for sequencing was CD4+ T cells sorted from blood. The origin of this receptor is a woman aged 18-35 years in good health. V is TRBV10-3 and J is TRBJ2-3; D is perhaps TRBD1 or TRBD2 (6 bases each). CDR3 region: CAISGGPGATDTQYF. The CDR3 DNA reads as TGTGCCATCAGTGGGGGCCCGGGGGCAACAGATACGCAGTATTTT.